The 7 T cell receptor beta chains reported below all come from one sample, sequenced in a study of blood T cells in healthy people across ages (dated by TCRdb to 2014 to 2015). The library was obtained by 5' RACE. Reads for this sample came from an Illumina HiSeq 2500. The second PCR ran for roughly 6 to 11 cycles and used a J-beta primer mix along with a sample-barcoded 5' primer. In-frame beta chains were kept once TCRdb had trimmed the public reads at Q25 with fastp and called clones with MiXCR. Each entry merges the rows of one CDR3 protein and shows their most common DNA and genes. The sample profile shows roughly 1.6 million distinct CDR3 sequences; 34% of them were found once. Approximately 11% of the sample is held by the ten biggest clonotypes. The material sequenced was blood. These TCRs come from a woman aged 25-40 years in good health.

The CDR3 loop reads CASSIRGLGTGNKNNEQFF. The DNA for the CDR3 is TGTGCCAGCAGCATAAGGGGGTTGGGGACAGGGAATAAAAACAATGAGCAGTTCTTC. The V call is TRBV12-3 or TRBV12-4, the J call TRBJ2-1; 9 nucleotides align to TRBD1. The CDR3 is 19 amino acids. V was pared by 6 bases and J by 5 bases, with 20 bases of the junction left unmatched.

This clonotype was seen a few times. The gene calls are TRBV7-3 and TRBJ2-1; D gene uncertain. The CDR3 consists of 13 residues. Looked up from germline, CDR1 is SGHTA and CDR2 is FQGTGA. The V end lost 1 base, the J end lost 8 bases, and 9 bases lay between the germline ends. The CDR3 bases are TGTGCCAGCAGCTTAATGGCCCCGGATGAGCAGTTCTTC. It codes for CASSLMAPDEQFF.

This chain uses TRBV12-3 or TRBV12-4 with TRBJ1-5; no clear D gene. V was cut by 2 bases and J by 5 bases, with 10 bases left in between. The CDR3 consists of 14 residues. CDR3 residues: CASSLTSGYQPQHF. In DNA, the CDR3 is TGTGCCAGCAGTTTAACCAGCGGCTATCAGCCCCAGCATTTT.

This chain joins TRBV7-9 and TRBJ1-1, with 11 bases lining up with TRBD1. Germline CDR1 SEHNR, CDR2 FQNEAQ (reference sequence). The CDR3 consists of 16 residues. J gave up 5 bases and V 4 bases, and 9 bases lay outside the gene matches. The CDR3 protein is CASSSYAGTGGTEAFF. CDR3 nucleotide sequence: TGTGCCAGCAGCTCCTATGCCGGGACAGGGGGGACTGAAGCTTTCTTT.

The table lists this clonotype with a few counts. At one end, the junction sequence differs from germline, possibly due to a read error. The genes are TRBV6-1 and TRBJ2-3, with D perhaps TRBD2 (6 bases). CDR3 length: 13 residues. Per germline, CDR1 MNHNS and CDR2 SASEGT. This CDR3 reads CASSERRGDTQYF. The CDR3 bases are TGCGCCAGCAGTGAGAGGAGGGGAGATACGCAGTATTTT.

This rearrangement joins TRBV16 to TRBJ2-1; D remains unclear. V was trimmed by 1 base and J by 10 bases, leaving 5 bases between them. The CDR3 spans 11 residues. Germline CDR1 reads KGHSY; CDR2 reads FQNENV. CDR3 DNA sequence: TGTGCCAGCAGCCAATTTGAAGAGCAGTTCTTC. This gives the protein CASSQFEEQFF.

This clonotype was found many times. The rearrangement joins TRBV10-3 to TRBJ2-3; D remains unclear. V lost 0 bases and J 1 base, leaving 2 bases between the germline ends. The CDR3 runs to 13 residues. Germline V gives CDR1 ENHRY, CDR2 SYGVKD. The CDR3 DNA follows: TGTGCCATCAGTGAGTCGGGCACAGATACGCAGTATTTT. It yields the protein CAISESGTDTQYF.